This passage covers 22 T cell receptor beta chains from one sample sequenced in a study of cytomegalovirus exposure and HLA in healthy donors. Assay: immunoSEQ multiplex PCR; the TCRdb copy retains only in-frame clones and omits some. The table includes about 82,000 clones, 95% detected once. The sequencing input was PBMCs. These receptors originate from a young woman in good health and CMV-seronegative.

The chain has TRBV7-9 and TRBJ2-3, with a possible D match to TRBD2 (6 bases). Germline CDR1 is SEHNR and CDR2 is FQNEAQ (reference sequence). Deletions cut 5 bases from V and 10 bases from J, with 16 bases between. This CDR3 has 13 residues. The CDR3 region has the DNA TGTGCCAGCAGCCCCCCAACGGCTAGCGCGCAGTATTTT. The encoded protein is CASSPPTASAQYF. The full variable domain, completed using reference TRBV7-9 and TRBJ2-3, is DTGVSQNPRHKITKRGQNVTFRCDPISEHNRLYWYRQTLGQGPEFLTYFQNEAQLEKSRLLSDRFSAERPKGSFSTLEIQRTEQGDSAMYLCASSPPTASAQYFGPGTRLTVL.

CDR3 loop: CASSYDRAPYEQYF. CDR3 nucleotides: TGTGCCAGCAGCTACGACAGGGCCCCCTACGAGCAGTACTTC. J is TRBJ2-7 and V is TRBV5-6; 7 bases agree with TRBD1. The V and J ends lost 3 bases and 2 bases, in that order; junction bases with no gene match: 5. Per the germline V gene, CDR1 is SGHDT and CDR2 is YYEEEE. This CDR3 region has 14 residues.

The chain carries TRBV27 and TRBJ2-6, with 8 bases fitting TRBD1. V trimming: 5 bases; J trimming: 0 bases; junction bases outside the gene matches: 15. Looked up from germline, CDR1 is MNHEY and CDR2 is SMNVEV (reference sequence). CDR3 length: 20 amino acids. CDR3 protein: CASSRVLWDRTVSGANVLTF. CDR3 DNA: TGTGCCAGCAGTCGGGTATTGTGGGACAGGACCGTCTCTGGGGCCAACGTCCTGACTTTC.

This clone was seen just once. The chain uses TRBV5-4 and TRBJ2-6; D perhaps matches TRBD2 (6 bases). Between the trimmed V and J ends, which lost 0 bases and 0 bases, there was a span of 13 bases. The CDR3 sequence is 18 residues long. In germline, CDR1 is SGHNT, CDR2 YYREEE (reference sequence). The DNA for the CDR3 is TGTGCCAGCAGCTTGGGCGGGGCCCATCTCTCTGGGGCCAACGTCCTGACTTTC. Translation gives CASSLGGAHLSGANVLTF.

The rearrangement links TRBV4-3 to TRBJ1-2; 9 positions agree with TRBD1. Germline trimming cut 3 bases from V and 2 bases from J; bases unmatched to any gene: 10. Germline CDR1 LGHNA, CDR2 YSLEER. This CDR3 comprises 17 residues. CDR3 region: CASSHDPQGTGNYGYTF. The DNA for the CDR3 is TGCGCCAGCAGCCATGATCCCCAAGGGACAGGGAACTATGGCTACACCTTC.

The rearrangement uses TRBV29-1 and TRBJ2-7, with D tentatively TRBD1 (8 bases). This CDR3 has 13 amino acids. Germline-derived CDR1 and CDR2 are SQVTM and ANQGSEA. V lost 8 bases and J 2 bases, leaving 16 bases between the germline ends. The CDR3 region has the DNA TGCAGCACTAACAGGGGGGGAACCTACGAGCAGTACTTC. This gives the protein CSTNRGGTYEQYF.

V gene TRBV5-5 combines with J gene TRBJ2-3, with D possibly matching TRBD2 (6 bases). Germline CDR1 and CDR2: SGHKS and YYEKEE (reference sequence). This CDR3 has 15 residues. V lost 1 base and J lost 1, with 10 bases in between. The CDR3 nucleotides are TGTGCCAGCAGCTTGTCGGCGGGACGCACAGATACGCAGTATTTT. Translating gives CASSLSAGRTDTQYF.

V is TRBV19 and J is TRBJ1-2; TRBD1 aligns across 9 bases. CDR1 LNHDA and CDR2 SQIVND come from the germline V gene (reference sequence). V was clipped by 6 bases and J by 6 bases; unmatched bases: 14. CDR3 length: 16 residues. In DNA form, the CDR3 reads TGTGCCAGTAGCCCCACAGGGACAGGGAAAGTAAATGGCTACACCTTC. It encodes CASSPTGTGKVNGYTF.

CDR3 region: CASSLKTDTQYF. The CDR3 DNA reads TGTGCCAGCAGTCTTAAAACAGATACGCAGTATTTT. This chain links TRBV28 with TRBJ2-3; D call uncertain. The CDR3 has 12 amino acids. CDR1 MDHEN and CDR2 SYDVKM come from the germline V gene. The V end lost 5 bases, the J end lost 3 bases, and 6 bases lay between the germline ends.

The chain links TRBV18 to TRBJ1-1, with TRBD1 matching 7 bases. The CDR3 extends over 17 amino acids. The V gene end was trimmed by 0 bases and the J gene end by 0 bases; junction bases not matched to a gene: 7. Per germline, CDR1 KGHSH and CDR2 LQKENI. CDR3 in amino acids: CASSPPRQGRVNTEAFF. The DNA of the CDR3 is TGTGCCAGCTCACCACCGCGACAGGGCAGGGTGAACACTGAAGCTTTCTTT.

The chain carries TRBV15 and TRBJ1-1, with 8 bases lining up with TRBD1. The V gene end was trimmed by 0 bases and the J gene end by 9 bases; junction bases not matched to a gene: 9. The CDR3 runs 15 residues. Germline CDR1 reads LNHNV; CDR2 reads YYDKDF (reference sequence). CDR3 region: CATSRDGQGADQAFF. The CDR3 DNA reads TGTGCCACCAGCAGAGATGGGCAGGGGGCGGATCAAGCTTTCTTT.

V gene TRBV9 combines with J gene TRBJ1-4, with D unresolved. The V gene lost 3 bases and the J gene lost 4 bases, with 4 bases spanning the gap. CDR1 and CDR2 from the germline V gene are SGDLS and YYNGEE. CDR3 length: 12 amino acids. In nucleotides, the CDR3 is TGTGCCAGCAGCGCCAGTAATGAAAAACTGTTTTTT. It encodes CASSASNEKLFF.

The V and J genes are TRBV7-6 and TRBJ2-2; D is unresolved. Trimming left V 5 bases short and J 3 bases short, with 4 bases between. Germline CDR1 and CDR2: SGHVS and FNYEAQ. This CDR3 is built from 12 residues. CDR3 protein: CASSRDTGELFF. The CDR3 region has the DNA TGTGCCAGCAGCCGTGACACCGGGGAGCTGTTTTTT.

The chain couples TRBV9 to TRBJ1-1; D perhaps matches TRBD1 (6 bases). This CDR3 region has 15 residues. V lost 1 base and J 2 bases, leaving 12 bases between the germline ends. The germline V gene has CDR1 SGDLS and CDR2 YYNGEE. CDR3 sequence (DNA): TGTGCCAGCAGCGTAAGTGGGACAAGAAACACTGAAGCTTTCTTT. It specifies CASSVSGTRNTEAFF.

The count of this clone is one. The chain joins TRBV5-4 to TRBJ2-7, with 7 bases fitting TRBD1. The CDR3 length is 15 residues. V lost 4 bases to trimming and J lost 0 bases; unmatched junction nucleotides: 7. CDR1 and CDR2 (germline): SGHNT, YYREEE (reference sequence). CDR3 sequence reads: CASSHPDRSSYEQYF. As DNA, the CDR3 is TGTGCCAGCAGCCATCCGGACAGGAGCTCCTACGAGCAGTACTTC.

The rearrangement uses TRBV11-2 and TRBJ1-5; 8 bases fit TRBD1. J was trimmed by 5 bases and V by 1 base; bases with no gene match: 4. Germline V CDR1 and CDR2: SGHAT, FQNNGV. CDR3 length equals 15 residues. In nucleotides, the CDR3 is TGTGCCAGCAGCTTAGGCAGGGGGCCGGATCAGCCCCAGCATTTT. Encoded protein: CASSLGRGPDQPQHF.

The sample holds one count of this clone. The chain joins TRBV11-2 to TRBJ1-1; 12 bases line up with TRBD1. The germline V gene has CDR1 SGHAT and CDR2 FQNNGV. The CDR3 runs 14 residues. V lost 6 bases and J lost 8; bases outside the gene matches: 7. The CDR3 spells CASSTGTGGREAFF. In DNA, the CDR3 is TGTGCCAGCAGTACGGGGACAGGGGGCAGAGAAGCTTTCTTT.

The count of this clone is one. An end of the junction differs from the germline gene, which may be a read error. CDR3 in DNA: TGTGCCAGCAGTGAATTGGACAGGGCGTGCCCCTTC. Translated, it gives CASSELDRACPF. This chain uses TRBV2 with TRBJ1-2; 8 bases align to TRBD1. Germline CDR1 reads SNHLY; CDR2 reads FYNNEI. The CDR3 is 12 residues long.

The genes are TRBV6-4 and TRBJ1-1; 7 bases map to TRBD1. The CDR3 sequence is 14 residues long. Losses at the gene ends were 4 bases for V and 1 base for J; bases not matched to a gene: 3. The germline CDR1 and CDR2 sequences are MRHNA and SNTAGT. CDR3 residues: CASSAQGGNTEAFF. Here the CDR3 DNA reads TGTGCCAGCAGTGCGCAGGGGGGGAACACTGAAGCTTTCTTT.

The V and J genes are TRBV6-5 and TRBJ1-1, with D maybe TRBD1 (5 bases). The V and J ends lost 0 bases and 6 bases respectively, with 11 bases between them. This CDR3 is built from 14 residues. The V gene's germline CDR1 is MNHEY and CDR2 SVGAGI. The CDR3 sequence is CASSYSVAGPEAFF. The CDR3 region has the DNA TGTGCCAGCAGTTACTCCGTAGCAGGGCCTGAAGCTTTCTTT.

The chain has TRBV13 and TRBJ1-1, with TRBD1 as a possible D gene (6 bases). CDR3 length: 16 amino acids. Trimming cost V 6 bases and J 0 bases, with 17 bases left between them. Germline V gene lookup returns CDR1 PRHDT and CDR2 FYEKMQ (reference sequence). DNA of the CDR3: TGTGCCAGCAGGTCACTGAGGGGGTTCATGAACACTGAAGCTTTCTTT. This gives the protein CASRSLRGFMNTEAFF.

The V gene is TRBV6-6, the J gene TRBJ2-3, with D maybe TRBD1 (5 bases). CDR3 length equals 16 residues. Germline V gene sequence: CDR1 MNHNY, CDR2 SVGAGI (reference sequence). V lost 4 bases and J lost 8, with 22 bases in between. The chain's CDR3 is CASSSGQAQGVGTQYF. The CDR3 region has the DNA TGTGCCAGCAGTTCAGGGCAGGCTCAAGGTGTGGGTACGCAGTATTTT.